These 14 T cell receptor beta chains came from one sample sequenced in a study of control samples from healthy donors and cancer patients (dated by TCRdb to 2020 to 2021). The protocol used for the library was the immunoSEQ multiplex PCR assay. Here the immuneACCESS table is served through TCRdb, limited to in-frame sequences with V and J called. Missing clones are a known gap in these copies; in checked studies unresolved V genes cover under half, and the rest lacks a known reason. The sample profile shows 100,000 to 150,000 clones; under 90% of them were found once. The ten largest clones add up to about 7.6% of the sample. Material: PBMCs. The receptor set was obtained from a man aged 45-60 years with head and neck cancer.

The J gene is TRBJ2-1, the V gene TRBV4-1; 10 bases fit TRBD2. This CDR3 comprises 17 residues. J was trimmed by 1 base and V by 4 bases; bases with no gene match: 7. The V gene's germline CDR1 is MGHRA and CDR2 YSYEKL. The CDR3, as DNA: TGCGCCAGCAGCCGGGCTAGCGGGAGATTGTCCTACAATGAGCAGTTCTTC. Its translation: CASSRASGRLSYNEQFF.

The V call is TRBV2, the J call TRBJ1-3, with a tentative D call TRBD1 (5 bases). V shed 4 bases and J shed 0 bases, with 7 bases lying between them. This CDR3 region has 14 residues. The germline V gene has CDR1 SNHLY and CDR2 FYNNEI. CDR3 DNA sequence: TGTGCCAGCAGTGGACAGCTCTCTGGAAACACCATATATTTT. Translated: CASSGQLSGNTIYF.

The chain employs TRBV2 and TRBJ2-1; D is perhaps TRBD2 (5 bases). The length of the CDR3 is 16 residues. Germline loops: CDR1 SNHLY, CDR2 FYNNEI. Trimming cost V 10 bases and J 2 bases, with 21 bases left between them. The CDR3 sequence is CAIPRPGSDPYNEQFF. Here the CDR3 DNA reads TGTGCCATCCCTCGGCCGGGAAGCGATCCCTACAATGAGCAGTTCTTC.

This chain joins TRBV2 and TRBJ2-3; 8 nucleotides line up with TRBD1. The CDR3 loop spans 14 amino acids. Losses at the gene ends were 4 bases for V and 1 base for J; bases not matched to a gene: 1. CDR1 SNHLY and CDR2 FYNNEI come from the germline V gene. The CDR3 region has the DNA TGTGCCAGCAGTGGACAGGGGCGCACAGATACGCAGTATTTT. Its translation: CASSGQGRTDTQYF.

The gene calls are TRBV12-5 and TRBJ1-3; no clear D gene. V lost 2 bases and J 1 base, leaving 18 bases between the germline ends. This CDR3 has 18 residues. Germline assignment: CDR1 LGHNT and CDR2 FRNRAP. CDR3 residues: CASGLSPELSESGNTIYF. In DNA form, the CDR3 reads TGTGCTAGTGGTTTGTCCCCGGAGTTATCGGAATCTGGAAACACCATATATTTT.

The J gene is TRBJ1-4, the V gene TRBV6-6; TRBD1 agrees at 7 bases. The CDR3 loop spans 15 amino acids. In germline, CDR1 is MNHNY, CDR2 SVGAGI (reference sequence). Trimming at V came to 5 bases and at J to 4 bases, leaving 7 bases not matched to a gene. The CDR3 sequence: CASSAPGQRNEKLFF. The CDR3 nucleotides read TGTGCCAGCAGTGCCCCGGGACAGCGTAATGAAAAACTGTTTTTT.

The chain couples TRBV10-3 to TRBJ1-2; D gene ambiguous. Germline values: CDR1 ENHRY, CDR2 SYGVKD. Trimming shortened V by 3 bases and J by 1 base, and 6 bases separated the two germline ends. The CDR3 covers 13 residues. CDR3 DNA: TGTGCCATCAGTGATTACGGTAACTATGGCTACACCTTC. Its protein is CAISDYGNYGYTF.

The chain carries TRBV27 and TRBJ2-7; D gene ambiguous. Germline V gives CDR1 MNHEY, CDR2 SMNVEV (reference sequence). The length of the CDR3 is 17 residues. Trimming cost V 3 bases and J 2 bases, with 20 bases left between them. The CDR3 bases are TGTGCCAGCAGTTTTTCCCTCCCCTCGGCAGCGACCTACGAGCAGTACTTC. This gives the protein CASSFSLPSAATYEQYF.

The CDR3 DNA follows: TGTGCCAGCAGTTCACGCGGGGGGGCATCCTACGAGCAGTACTTC. Protein sequence: CASSSRGGASYEQYF. The chain joins TRBV27 to TRBJ2-7; 9 bases align to TRBD2. Germline-derived CDR1 and CDR2 are MNHEY and SMNVEV (reference sequence). V trimming: 4 bases; J trimming: 1 base; junction bases outside the gene matches: 5. The CDR3 consists of 15 residues.

V gene TRBV11-2 combines with J gene TRBJ2-1; 7 bases fit TRBD2. V dropped 1 base and J dropped 4; count of bases not matched to a gene: 4. Germline V gene lookup returns CDR1 SGHAT and CDR2 FQNNGV. The CDR3 loop spans 15 amino acids. The CDR3 spells CASSLGASGYNEQFF. CDR3 DNA sequence: TGTGCCAGCAGCTTAGGGGCTAGCGGTTACAATGAGCAGTTCTTC.

V gene TRBV27 combines with J gene TRBJ1-4; perhaps TRBD1 as D (5 bases). The germline V and J ends were trimmed by 2 bases and 4 bases, with 11 bases remaining between them. The germline gives CDR1 MNHEY, CDR2 SMNVEV (reference sequence). The CDR3 consists of 15 residues. This CDR3 is CASSLGAVNNEKLFF. CDR3 in DNA: TGTGCCAGCAGTTTAGGGGCAGTAAATAATGAAAAACTGTTTTTT.

DNA of the CDR3: TGTGCCAGTAACTTGGGCGGGAACACCGGGGAGCTGTTTTTT. It translates to CASNLGGNTGELFF. The J gene is TRBJ2-2, the V gene TRBV19; D gene ambiguous. CDR3 length: 14 residues. Germline V gene lookup returns CDR1 LNHDA and CDR2 SQIVND (reference sequence). Trimming removed 7 bases from V and 1 base from J, with 10 bases in between.

This clone was seen only a few times. This same CDR3 is encoded by further DNA sequences in the sample. The gene calls are TRBV18 and TRBJ1-1, with TRBD1 matching 7 bases. The V gene end was trimmed by 6 bases and the J gene end by 1 base; junction bases not matched to a gene: 5. Per germline, CDR1 KGHSH and CDR2 LQKENI. The CDR3 extends over 14 amino acids. CDR3 sequence reads: CASSSTGENTEAFF. CDR3 sequence (DNA): TGTGCCAGCTCTTCTACAGGGGAGAACACTGAAGCTTTCTTT.

The chain uses TRBV10-1 and TRBJ2-7; no clear D. Deletions cut 2 bases from V and 0 bases from J, with 8 bases between. CDR3 length equals 14 residues. The V gene's germline CDR1 is WNHNN and CDR2 SYGVQD (reference sequence). The CDR3 loop is CASSEQLNSYEQYF. CDR3 in DNA: TGCGCCAGCAGTGAGCAGTTGAACTCCTACGAGCAGTACTTC.